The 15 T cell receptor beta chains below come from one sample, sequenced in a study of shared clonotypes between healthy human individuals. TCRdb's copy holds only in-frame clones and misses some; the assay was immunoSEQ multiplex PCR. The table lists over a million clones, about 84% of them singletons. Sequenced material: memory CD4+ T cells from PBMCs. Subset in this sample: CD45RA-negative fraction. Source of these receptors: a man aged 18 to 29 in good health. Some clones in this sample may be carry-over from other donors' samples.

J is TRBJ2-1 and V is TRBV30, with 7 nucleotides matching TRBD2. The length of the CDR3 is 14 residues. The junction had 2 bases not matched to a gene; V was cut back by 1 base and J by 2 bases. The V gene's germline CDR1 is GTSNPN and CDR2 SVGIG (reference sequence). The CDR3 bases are TGTGCCTGGAGTGGACTAGCAGCCTACAATGAGCAGTTCTTC. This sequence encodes CAWSGLAAYNEQFF. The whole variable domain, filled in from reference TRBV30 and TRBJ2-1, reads SQTIHQWPATLVQPVGSPLSLECTVEGTSNPNLYWYRQAAGRGLQLLFYSVGIGQISSEVPQNLSASRPQDRQFILSSKKLLLSDSGFYLCAWSGLAAYNEQFFGPGTRLTVL.

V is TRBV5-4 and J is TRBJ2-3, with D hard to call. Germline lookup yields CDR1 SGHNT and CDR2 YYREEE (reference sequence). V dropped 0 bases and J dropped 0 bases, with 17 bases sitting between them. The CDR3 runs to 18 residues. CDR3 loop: CASSLAWSSSRSTDTQYF. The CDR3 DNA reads TGTGCCAGCAGCTTGGCCTGGAGCTCTTCCCGGAGCACAGATACGCAGTATTTT. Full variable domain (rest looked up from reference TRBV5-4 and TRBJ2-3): ETGVTQSPTHLIKTRGQQVTLRCSSQSGHNTVSWYQQALGQGPQFIFQYYREEENGRGNFPPRFSGLQFPNYSSELNVNALELDDSALYLCASSLAWSSSRSTDTQYFGPGTRLTVL.

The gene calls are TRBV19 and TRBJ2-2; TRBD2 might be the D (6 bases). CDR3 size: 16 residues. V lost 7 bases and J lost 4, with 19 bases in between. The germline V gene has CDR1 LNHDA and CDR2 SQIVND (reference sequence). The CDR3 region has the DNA TGTGCCAGTAAGAATCATAGGCAGGGAGGCACCGGGGAGCTGTTTTTT. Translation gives CASKNHRQGGTGELFF.

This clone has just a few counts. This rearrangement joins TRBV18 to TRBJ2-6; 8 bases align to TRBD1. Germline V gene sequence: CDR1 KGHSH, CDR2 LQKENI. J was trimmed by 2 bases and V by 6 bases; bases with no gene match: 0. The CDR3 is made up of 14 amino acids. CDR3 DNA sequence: TGTGCCAGCTCGACAGGGGCTGGGGCCAACGTCCTGACTTTC. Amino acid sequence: CASSTGAGANVLTF.

The CDR3 loop is CASSLSRDETDEQFF. The CDR3 coding sequence is TGTGCCAGCAGCTTATCGCGGGACGAGACCGATGAGCAGTTCTTC. The chain couples TRBV5-4 to TRBJ2-1; possible D gene TRBD2, 6 bases. Trimming removed 2 bases from V and 8 bases from J, with 17 bases in between. Germline assignment: CDR1 SGHNT and CDR2 YYREEE (reference sequence). The CDR3 spans 15 residues.

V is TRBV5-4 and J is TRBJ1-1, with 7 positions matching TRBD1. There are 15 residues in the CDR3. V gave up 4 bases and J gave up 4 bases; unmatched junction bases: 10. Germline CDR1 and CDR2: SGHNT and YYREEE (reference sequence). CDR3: CASSGEGARGTEAFF. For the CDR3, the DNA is TGTGCCAGCAGCGGAGAGGGGGCTCGCGGCACTGAAGCTTTCTTT.

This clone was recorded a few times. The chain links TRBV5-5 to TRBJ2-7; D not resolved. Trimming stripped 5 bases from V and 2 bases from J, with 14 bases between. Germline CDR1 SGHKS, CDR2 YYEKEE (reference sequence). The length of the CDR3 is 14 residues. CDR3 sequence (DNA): TGTGCCAGCAGGGAACACATCCTAACCTACGAGCAGTACTTC. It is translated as CASREHILTYEQYF. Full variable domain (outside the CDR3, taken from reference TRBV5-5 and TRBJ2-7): DAGVTQSPTHLIKTRGQQVTLRCSPISGHKSVSWYQQVLGQGPQFIFQYYEKEERGRGNFPDRFSARQFPNYSSELNVNALLLGDSALYLCASREHILTYEQYFGPGTRLTVT.

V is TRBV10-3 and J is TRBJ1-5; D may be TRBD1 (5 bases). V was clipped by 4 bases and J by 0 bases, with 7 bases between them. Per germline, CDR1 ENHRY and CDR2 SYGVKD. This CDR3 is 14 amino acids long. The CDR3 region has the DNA TGTGCCATCAGTGGGGGGAATAGCAATCAGCCCCAGCATTTT. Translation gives CAISGGNSNQPQHF.

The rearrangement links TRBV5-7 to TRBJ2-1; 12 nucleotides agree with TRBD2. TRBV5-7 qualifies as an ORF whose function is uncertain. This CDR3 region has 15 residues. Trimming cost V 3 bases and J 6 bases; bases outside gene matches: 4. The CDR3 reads CASSSGLAGINEQFF. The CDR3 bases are TGTGCCAGCAGCTCCGGACTAGCGGGAATCAATGAGCAGTTCTTC.

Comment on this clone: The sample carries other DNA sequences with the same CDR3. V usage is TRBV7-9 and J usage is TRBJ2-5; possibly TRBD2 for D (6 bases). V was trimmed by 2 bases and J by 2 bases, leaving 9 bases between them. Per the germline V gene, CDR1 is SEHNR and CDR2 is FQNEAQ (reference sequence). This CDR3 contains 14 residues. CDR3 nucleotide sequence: TGTGCCAGCAGCTTACTGGCGGGGCAAGAGACCCAGTACTTC. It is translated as CASSLLAGQETQYF.

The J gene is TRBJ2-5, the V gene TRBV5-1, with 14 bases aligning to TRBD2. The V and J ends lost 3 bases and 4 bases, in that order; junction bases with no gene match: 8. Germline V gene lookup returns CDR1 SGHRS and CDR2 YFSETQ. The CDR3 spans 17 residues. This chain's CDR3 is CASSWMGLAGVGETQYF. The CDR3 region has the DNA TGCGCCAGCAGCTGGATGGGACTAGCGGGAGTGGGAGAGACCCAGTACTTC.

The CDR3, as DNA: TGCGCCAGCAGCCAAGATTGGGAGCTGTTTTTT. Protein product: CASSQDWELFF. V is TRBV4-1 and J is TRBJ2-2; D not certain. V was trimmed by 0 bases and J by 9 bases, leaving 2 bases between them. This CDR3 contains 11 residues. Looked up from germline, CDR1 is MGHRA and CDR2 is YSYEKL.

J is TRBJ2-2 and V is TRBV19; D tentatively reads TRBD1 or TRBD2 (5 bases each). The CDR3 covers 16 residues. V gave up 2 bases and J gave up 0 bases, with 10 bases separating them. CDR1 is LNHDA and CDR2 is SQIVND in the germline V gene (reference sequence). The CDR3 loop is CASSIRGNTNTGELFF. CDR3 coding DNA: TGTGCCAGTAGTATACGGGGCAACACGAACACCGGGGAGCTGTTTTTT.

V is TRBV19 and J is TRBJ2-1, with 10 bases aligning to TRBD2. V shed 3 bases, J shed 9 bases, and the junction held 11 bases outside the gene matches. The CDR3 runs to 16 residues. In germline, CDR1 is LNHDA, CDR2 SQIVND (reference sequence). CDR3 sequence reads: CASSIPPSGRRGEQFF. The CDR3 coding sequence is TGTGCCAGTAGTATCCCGCCTAGCGGGAGAAGAGGTGAGCAGTTCTTC.

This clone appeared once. CDR3 in amino acids: CASSEIYREETQYF. In DNA form, the CDR3 reads TGTGCCAGCAGTGAAATCTACAGGGAAGAGACCCAGTACTTC. The J gene is TRBJ2-5, the V gene TRBV2; tentatively, D is TRBD1 (6 bases). V lost 2 bases and J 3 bases, leaving 10 bases between the germline ends. CDR1 is SNHLY, CDR2 FYNNEI, per germline. The CDR3 runs to 14 residues.